The next 5 T cell receptor beta chains were all read from a single sample in a study of vaccination and CD4 T cells after COVID-19. Their recognized antigens are unknown. This sample's treatment: 10-day PBMC culture with coronavirus spike peptide pools or control peptides (ViraFEST assay). With the Oncomine TCR Beta short-read assay, DNA from cultured CD4+ T cells was sequenced. TCRdb ran MiXCR on the PCR reads and lists one entry per CDR3 protein. The sample comprises fewer than 20,000 distinct CDR3 sequences, roughly half of which are singletons, and less than 15% rests with the top ten. The sample comprised CD4+ T cells from blood, cultured in vitro. The receptor set was obtained from a human donor who had recovered from COVID-19.

This clonotype was seen a few times. In nucleotides, the CDR3 is TGTGCCTGGAGTGTACCAGGGGGCGCGATCGATGGCTACACCTTC. Protein: CAWSVPGGAIDGYTF. J is TRBJ1-2 and V is TRBV30, with 8 positions matching TRBD1. CDR1 is GTSNPN and CDR2 is SVGIG in the germline V gene (reference sequence). This CDR3 spans 15 amino acids. The V and J ends lost 0 bases and 6 bases, in that order; junction bases with no gene match: 9.

The chain joins TRBV7-2 to TRBJ2-2, with 9 bases lining up with TRBD1. Germline V gene lookup returns CDR1 SGHTA and CDR2 FQGNSA. The CDR3 spans 15 residues. V shed 4 bases and J 8 bases; nucleotides not matched to a gene: 8. Here the CDR3 reads CASSYSNRGLGELFF. The CDR3 DNA follows: TGTGCCAGCAGCTACAGTAACAGGGGGCTAGGGGAGCTGTTTTTT.

The chain carries TRBV7-2 and TRBJ2-2; no reliable D call. This CDR3 is built from 12 residues. Germline CDR1 reads SGHTA; CDR2 reads FQGNSA. V was pared by 4 bases and J by 2 bases, with 2 bases between. CDR3 sequence (DNA): TGTGCCAGCAGCTCTAACACCGGGGAGCTGTTTTTT. Residues: CASSSNTGELFF.

The V and J genes are TRBV12-3 or TRBV12-4 and TRBJ2-3; D is uncertain. The CDR3 sequence is 13 residues long. V was shortened by 5 bases and J by 0 bases, with 6 bases between the two germline ends. CDR3 nucleotide sequence: TGTGCCAGCAGTAGGCGGAGCACAGATACGCAGTATTTT. It yields the protein CASSRRSTDTQYF.

This clonotype was recorded only once. The chain employs TRBV20-1 and TRBJ2-3, with 14 bases identical to TRBD2. CDR1 is DFQATT, CDR2 SNEGSKA, per germline (reference sequence). With V trimmed by 8 bases and J by 3 bases, 10 bases remained unmatched. The length of the CDR3 is 16 residues. The DNA for the CDR3 is TGCAGTTCATACGGGGGACTAGCGGGAGCAACAGATACGCAGTATTTT. It is translated as CSSYGGLAGATDTQYF.